Presented here are 7 T cell receptor beta chains from one specimen sequenced in a study of beta chain features in type 1 diabetes. The isolated RNA, all of it, was reverse transcribed, so expressed TCRB transcripts were what got sequenced. TCRdb's copy holds only in-frame clones and misses some; the assay was immunoSEQ multiplex PCR. The repertoire holds 10,000 to 15,000 clones, with 35% to 55% as singletons. Sequencing used stem cell memory CD4+ T cells from blood. The receptors stem from a man between 18 and 29 years old in good health.

The rearrangement joins TRBV6-1 to TRBJ2-7; the D gene is possibly TRBD1 (6 bases). The germline gives CDR1 MNHNS, CDR2 SASEGT. CDR3 length: 12 residues. The V end was cut by 6 bases, the J end by 3 bases, with 9 bases between. The CDR3 here is CASRDSIYEQYF. The CDR3 region has the DNA TGTGCCAGCAGGGACAGTATCTACGAGCAGTACTTC.

Only one count was recorded for this clone. The genes are TRBV21-1 and TRBJ2-7; the table assigns TRBD1, which was not confirmed against the DNA. TRBV21-1 corresponds to a pseudogene. The CDR3 consists of 16 residues. The CDR3 sequence is CASSKDPGQGSYEQYF. CDR3 coding DNA: TGTGCCAGCAGCAAAGATCCGGGACAGGGGTCCTACGAGCAGTACTTC.

The V call is TRBV5-1, the J call TRBJ1-2; D remains unclear. Germline-derived CDR1 and CDR2 are SGHRS and YFSETQ. The CDR3 consists of 13 residues. The V end lost 6 bases, the J end lost 3 bases, and 12 bases lay between the germline ends. The CDR3 is CASKETWDYGYTF. The CDR3 DNA reads as TGCGCCAGCAAGGAGACGTGGGACTATGGCTACACCTTC. Drawing the rest from reference TRBV5-1 and TRBJ1-2, the complete variable domain is KAGVTQTPRYLIKTRGQQVTLSCSPISGHRSVSWYQQTPGQGLQFLFEYFSETQRNKGNFPGRFSGRQFSNSRSEMNVSTLELGDSALYLCASKETWDYGYTFGSGTRLTVV.

This clone rates as medium-sized (0.01 to 0.1%). The V gene is TRBV27, the J gene TRBJ2-3; perhaps TRBD2 as D (5 bases). Trimming removed 8 bases from V and 6 bases from J, with 12 bases in between. This CDR3 is built from 12 residues. CDR1 and CDR2 from the germline V gene are MNHEY and SMNVEV (reference sequence). CDR3 DNA sequence: TGTGCCAGCTGGACTGGTGGGGATACGCAGTATTTT. It codes for CASWTGGDTQYF.

In this sample, this clone turned up a few times. The CDR3 is CASSLGQGSFYEQYF. CDR3 in DNA: TGCGCCAGCAGCCTCGGACAGGGTAGTTTCTACGAGCAGTACTTC. The chain joins TRBV4-1 to TRBJ2-7; TRBD1 matches 8 bases. The V and J ends lost 4 bases and 3 bases, in that order; junction bases with no gene match: 8. The CDR3 is 15 amino acids. Per germline, CDR1 MGHRA and CDR2 YSYEKL.

This clone was found a few times. This sequence joins TRBV21-1 and TRBJ1-2. TRBV21-1 constitutes a pseudogene. The CDR3 sequence is 15 residues long. The CDR3 DNA sequence: TGTGCCAGCAGACACCCCACACGGGGAGGCCGCGGCTACACCTTC. This codes for CASRHPTRGGRGYTF.

The rearrangement joins TRBV11-2 to TRBJ1-5, with D unresolved. The germline V gene encodes CDR1 SGHAT and CDR2 FQNNGV. Between the trimmed V and J ends, which lost 4 bases and 0 bases, there was a span of 10 bases. The CDR3 spans 15 residues. CDR3 bases: TGTGCCAGCAGCTGGGAGGGTCGTAGCAATCAGCCCCAGCATTTT. This codes for CASSWEGRSNQPQHF. The whole variable domain, filled in from reference TRBV11-2 and TRBJ1-5, reads EAGVAQSPRYKIIEKRQSVAFWCNPISGHATLYWYQQILGQGPKLLIQFQNNGVVDDSQLPKDRFSAERLKGVDSTLKIQPAKLEDSAVYLCASSWEGRSNQPQHFGDGTRLSIL.